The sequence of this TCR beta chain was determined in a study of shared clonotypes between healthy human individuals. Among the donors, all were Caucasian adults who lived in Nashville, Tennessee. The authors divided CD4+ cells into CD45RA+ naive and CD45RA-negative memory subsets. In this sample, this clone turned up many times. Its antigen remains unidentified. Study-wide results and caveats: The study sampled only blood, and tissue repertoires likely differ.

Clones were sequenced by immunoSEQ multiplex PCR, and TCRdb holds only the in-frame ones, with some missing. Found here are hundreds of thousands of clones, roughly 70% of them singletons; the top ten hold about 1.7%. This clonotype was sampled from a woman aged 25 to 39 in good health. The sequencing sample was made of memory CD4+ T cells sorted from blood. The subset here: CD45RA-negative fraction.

The CDR3 region is CASNELAGVADTQYF. The CDR3 DNA reads TGTGCCAGCAACGAACTAGCGGGAGTTGCAGATACGCAGTATTTT. This rearrangement joins TRBV11-2 to TRBJ2-3; 11 bases align to TRBD2. Germline assignment: CDR1 SGHAT and CDR2 FQNNGV. This CDR3 comprises 15 residues. The trim removed 7 bases at V and 4 bases at J, leaving 7 bases unmatched.